The rows below give T cell receptor beta chains drawn from one sample of a study of blood T cell repertoires in COVID-19. Profiled with immunoSEQ multiplex PCR; TCRdb holds only in-frame clones, not every one. Of a few hundred thousand clones in the sample, 86% were seen once. Sequencing was performed on peripheral blood. All receptors derive from a young woman with active or convalescent COVID-19. CDR3s include the opening cysteine and the closing phenylalanine or tryptophan. The D gene is left open where the match is weak. Size values are once, few and many counts, or a class for expanded clones, and some rows have none.

TRBJ2-7	TRBV7-2	-	-	CASAKSGLYEQYF	TGTGCCAGCGCTAAAAGCGGGCTCTACGAGCAGTACTTC
TRBJ2-3	TRBV19	-	-	CASSTNRDLTDTQYF	TGTGCCAGTAGTACGAACAGGGATCTCACAGATACGCAGTATTTT
TRBJ2-1	TRBV4-2	-	-	CASAPKSSYNEQFF	TGTGCCAGCGCCCCCAAGAGCTCCTACAATGAGCAGTTCTTC
TRBJ1-2	TRBV6-5	-	-	CASNGQNYGYTF	TGTGCCAGCAATGGACAGAACTATGGCTACACCTTC
TRBJ1-1	TRBV5-4	-	-	CASSLASYTEAFF	TGTGCCAGCAGCTTGGCTAGTTACACTGAAGCTTTCTTT
TRBJ1-1	TRBV19	TRBD1	-	CASTGGQGKNTEAFF	TGTGCCAGTACTGGAGGACAGGGGAAGAACACTGAAGCTTTCTTT
TRBJ1-2	TRBV6-2/TRBV6-3	TRBD1	-	CASSYAGTANYGYTF	TGTGCCAGCAGTTACGCCGGGACAGCAAACTATGGCTACACCTTC
TRBJ1-1	TRBV29-1	TRBD1	-	CSATRQGGTEAFF	TGCAGCGCGACCCGACAGGGCGGCACTGAAGCTTTCTTT
TRBJ2-7	TRBV19	TRBD1	-	CASSLRQGGGSYEQYF	TGTGCCAGTAGTCTACGACAGGGCGGCGGGTCCTACGAGCAGTACTTC
TRBJ1-6	TRBV7-8	-	-	CASSLLDRTNSPLHF	TGTGCCAGCAGCTTATTAGACAGGACCAATTCACCCCTCCACTTT
TRBJ1-5	TRBV5-6	-	-	CASSAGSNQPQHF	TGTGCCAGCAGCGCAGGGTCCAATCAGCCCCAGCATTTT
TRBJ1-4	TRBV25-1	-	-	CASSDHEAEKLFF	TGTGCCAGCAGTGACCATGAGGCCGAAAAACTGTTTTTT
TRBJ1-2	TRBV5-4	-	-	CASSPRRNYGYTF	TGTGCCAGCAGCCCCCGCAGGAACTATGGCTACACCTTC
TRBJ2-5	TRBV5-1	TRBD2	-	CASRAGLAGVGETQYF	TGCGCCAGCAGAGCGGGACTAGCGGGGGTAGGGGAGACCCAGTACTTC
TRBJ1-1	TRBV19	-	-	CASSIWGGTEAFF	TGTGCCAGTAGTATTTGGGGGGGCACTGAAGCTTTCTTT
TRBJ1-2	TRBV30	-	-	CAWQGSNYGYTF	TGTGCCTGGCAGGGGTCTAACTATGGCTACACCTTC
TRBJ2-5	TRBV18	-	-	CASSPGKTETQYF	TGTGCCAGCTCACCCGGGAAAACGGAGACCCAGTACTTC
TRBJ2-2	TRBV4-1	TRBD2	-	CASSHPPAGGPGTGELFF	TGCGCCAGCAGCCACCCCCCGGCGGGGGGGCCCGGCACCGGGGAGCTGTTTTTT
TRBJ2-3	TRBV9	TRBD2	-	CASSAGGTTDTQYF	TGTGCCAGCAGCGCCGGGGGGACCACAGATACGCAGTATTTT
TRBJ1-3	TRBV28	-	few	CASSLRRGTGNTIYF	TGTGCCAGCAGCCTTCGAAGGGGAACTGGAAACACCATATATTTT
TRBJ2-1	TRBV30	-	-	CAWNRQSYNEQFF	TGTGCCTGGAACAGACAGTCCTACAATGAGCAGTTCTTC
TRBJ1-3	TRBV30	-	few	CAQSNSGNTIYF	TGTGCCCAGTCCAACTCTGGAAACACCATATATTTT
TRBJ1-2	TRBV3-1/TRBV3-2	-	once	CASTLGVLRPNYGYTF	TGTGCCAGCACCCTAGGTGTCCTCCGACCGAACTATGGCTACACCTTC